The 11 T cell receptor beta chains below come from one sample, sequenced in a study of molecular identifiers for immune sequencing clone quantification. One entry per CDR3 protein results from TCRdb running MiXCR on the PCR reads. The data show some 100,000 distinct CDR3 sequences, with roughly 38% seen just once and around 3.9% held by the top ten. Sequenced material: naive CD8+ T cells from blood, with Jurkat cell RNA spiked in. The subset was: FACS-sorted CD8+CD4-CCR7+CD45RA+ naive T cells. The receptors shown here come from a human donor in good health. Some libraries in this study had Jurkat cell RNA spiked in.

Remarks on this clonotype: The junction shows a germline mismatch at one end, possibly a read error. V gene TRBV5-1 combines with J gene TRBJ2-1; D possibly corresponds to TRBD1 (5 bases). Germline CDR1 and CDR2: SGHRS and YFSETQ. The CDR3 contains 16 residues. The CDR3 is CASSLEGQWVANVQFF. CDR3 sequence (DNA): TGCGCCAGCAGCTTGGAGGGGCAATGGGTTGCCAATGTGCAGTTCTTC.

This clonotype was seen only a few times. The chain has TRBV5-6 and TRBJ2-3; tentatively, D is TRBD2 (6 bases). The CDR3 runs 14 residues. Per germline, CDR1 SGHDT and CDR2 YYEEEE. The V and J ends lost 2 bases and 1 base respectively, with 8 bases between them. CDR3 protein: CASSFWEGTDTQYF. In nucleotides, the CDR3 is TGTGCCAGCAGCTTCTGGGAGGGCACAGATACGCAGTATTTT.

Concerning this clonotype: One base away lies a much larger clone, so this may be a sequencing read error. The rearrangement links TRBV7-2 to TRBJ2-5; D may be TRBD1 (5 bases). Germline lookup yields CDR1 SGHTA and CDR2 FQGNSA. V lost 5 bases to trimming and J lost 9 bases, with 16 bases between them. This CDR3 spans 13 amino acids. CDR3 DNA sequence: TGTGCCAGCAGCAAGACAGTGTTTGAGCCCCAGTACTTC. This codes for CASSKTVFEPQYF.

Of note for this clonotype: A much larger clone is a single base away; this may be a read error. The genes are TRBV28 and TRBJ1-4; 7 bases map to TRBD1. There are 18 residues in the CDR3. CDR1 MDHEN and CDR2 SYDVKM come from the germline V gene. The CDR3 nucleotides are TGTGCCGGCAGTCAGGACCCGACAGGGCGAGTCTTATGGGAAAAACTGTTTTTT. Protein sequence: CAGSQDPTGRVLWEKLFF.

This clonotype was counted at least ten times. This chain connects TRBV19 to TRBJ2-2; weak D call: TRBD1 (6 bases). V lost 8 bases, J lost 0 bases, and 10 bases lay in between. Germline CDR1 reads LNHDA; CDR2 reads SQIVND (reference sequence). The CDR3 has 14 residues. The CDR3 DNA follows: TGTGCCAGTTGGGACACCGCGAACACCGGGGAGCTGTTTTTT. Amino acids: CASWDTANTGELFF.

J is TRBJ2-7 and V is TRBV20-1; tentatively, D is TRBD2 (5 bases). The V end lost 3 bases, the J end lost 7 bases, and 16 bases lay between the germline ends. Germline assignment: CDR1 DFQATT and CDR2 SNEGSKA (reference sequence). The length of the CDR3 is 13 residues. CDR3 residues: CSARESGFWEQYF. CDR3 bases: TGCAGTGCTAGGGAATCGGGATTTTGGGAGCAGTACTTC.

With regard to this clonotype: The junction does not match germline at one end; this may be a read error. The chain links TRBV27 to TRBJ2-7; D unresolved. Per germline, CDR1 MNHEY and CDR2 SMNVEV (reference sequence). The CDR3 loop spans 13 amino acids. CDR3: CASSFAASYELYF. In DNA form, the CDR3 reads TGTGCCAGCAGTTTTGCGGCGTCCTACGAGCTGTACTTC.

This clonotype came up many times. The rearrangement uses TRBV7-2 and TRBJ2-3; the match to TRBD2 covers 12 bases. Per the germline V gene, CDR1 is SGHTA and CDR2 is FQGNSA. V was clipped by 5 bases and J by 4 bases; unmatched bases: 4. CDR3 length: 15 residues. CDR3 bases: TGTGCCAGCAGCCATCTAGCGGGAGGGCCAGATACGCAGTATTTT. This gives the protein CASSHLAGGPDTQYF.

The CDR3 protein is CASSDSNLGVPFF. The CDR3 coding sequence is TGTGCCAGCAGTGACTCGAATTTGGGAGTGCCGTTCTTC. The chain combines TRBV6-4 with TRBJ2-1; D might be TRBD2 (5 bases). The germline gives CDR1 MRHNA, CDR2 SNTAGT. The length of the CDR3 is 13 residues. Trimming stripped 0 bases from V and 15 bases from J, with 15 bases between.

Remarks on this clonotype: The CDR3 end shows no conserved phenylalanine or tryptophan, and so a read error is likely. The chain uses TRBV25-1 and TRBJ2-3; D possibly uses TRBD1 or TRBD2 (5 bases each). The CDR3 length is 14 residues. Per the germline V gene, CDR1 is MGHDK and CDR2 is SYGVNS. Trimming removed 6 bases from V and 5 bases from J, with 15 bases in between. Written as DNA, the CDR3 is TGTGCCAGCAGCGGGGCGGGTGAGGAAGATACGCAGTATTAT. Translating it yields CASSGAGEEDTQYY.

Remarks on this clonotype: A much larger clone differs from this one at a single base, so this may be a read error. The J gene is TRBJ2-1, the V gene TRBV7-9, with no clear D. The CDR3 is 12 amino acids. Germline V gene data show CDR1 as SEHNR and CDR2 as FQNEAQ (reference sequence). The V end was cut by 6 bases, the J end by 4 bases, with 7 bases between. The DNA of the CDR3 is TGTGCCAGCAGTATGGTATACAATGAGCAGTTCTTC. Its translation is CASSMVYNEQFF.